Listed below are T cell receptor beta chains from one sample, sequenced in a study of shared clonotypes between healthy human individuals. Sequencing used immunoSEQ multiplex PCR; TCRdb keeps in-frame clones, though not all of them. The sample includes around 2,000,000 clones, roughly 94% of them seen just once. Specimen: naive CD8+ T cells sorted from blood. The receptors come from a man younger than 35 in good health. CDR3s include the opening cysteine and the closing phenylalanine or tryptophan. Fields, in order: V gene, J gene, D gene, clone size, CDR3 DNA, CDR3 protein. D genes are given only for firm matches. A clone size is listed for some rows: how often the clone was seen (once, few, many), or a class if it is expanded.

v_gene: TRBV2
j_gene: TRBJ1-1
d_gene: TRBD1
abundance: .
CDR3nt: TGTGCCAGCAGCTTCGACAGGGTGTACTGGGACACTGAAGCTTTCTTT
CDR3aa: CASSFDRVYWDTEAFF

v_gene: TRBV5-4
j_gene: TRBJ1-6
d_gene: .
abundance: .
CDR3nt: TGTGCCAGCAGCTTGGGGGGGGACCAATTGCCACCCCTCCACTTT
CDR3aa: CASSLGGDQLPPLHF

v_gene: TRBV28
j_gene: TRBJ2-7
d_gene: .
abundance: .
CDR3nt: TGTGCCAGCAGTTTGACTTTCTCCTACGAGCAGTACTTC
CDR3aa: CASSLTFSYEQYF

v_gene: TRBV4-3
j_gene: TRBJ2-3
d_gene: TRBD2
abundance: .
CDR3nt: TGCGCCAGCAGCCAAGATATGGCGGGAGGGGGCACAGATACGCAGTATTTT
CDR3aa: CASSQDMAGGGTDTQYF

v_gene: TRBV27
j_gene: TRBJ2-1
d_gene: TRBD2
abundance: .
CDR3nt: TGTGCCAGCAAGATTAGCGGGGTCTACAATGAGCAGTTCTTC
CDR3aa: CASKISGVYNEQFF

v_gene: TRBV2
j_gene: TRBJ1-5
d_gene: TRBD1
abundance: .
CDR3nt: TGTGCCAGCAGGAGACAGGGGAGCAATCAGCCCCAGCATTTT
CDR3aa: CASRRQGSNQPQHF

v_gene: TRBV10-1
j_gene: TRBJ2-3
d_gene: .
abundance: once
CDR3nt: TGCGCCAGCAGTGATACCCCACTAGTTTCAGAAGATACGCAGTATTTT
CDR3aa: CASSDTPLVSEDTQYF

v_gene: TRBV4-1
j_gene: TRBJ2-3
d_gene: .
abundance: once
CDR3nt: TGCGCCAGCAGCCCCAGACTAACCGAGGGTACAGATACGCAGTATTTT
CDR3aa: CASSPRLTEGTDTQYF

v_gene: TRBV4-3
j_gene: TRBJ2-7
d_gene: .
abundance: .
CDR3nt: TGCGCCAGCAGCCAAACCCTCACTCAGCTCTACGAGCAGTACTTC
CDR3aa: CASSQTLTQLYEQYF

v_gene: TRBV15
j_gene: TRBJ1-3
d_gene: .
abundance: .
CDR3nt: TGTGCCACCAGCAGAGATAGGAATCTTGGAAACACCATATATTTT
CDR3aa: CATSRDRNLGNTIYF

v_gene: TRBV4-3
j_gene: TRBJ1-2
d_gene: TRBD1
abundance: .
CDR3nt: TGCGCCAGCAGCCCTGACAGGGTATATGGCTACACCTTC
CDR3aa: CASSPDRVYGYTF

v_gene: TRBV7-9
j_gene: TRBJ2-1
d_gene: TRBD2
abundance: .
CDR3nt: TGTGCCAGCAGCAGTCAACTAGCGAAGTCCTACAATGAGCAGTTCTTC
CDR3aa: CASSSQLAKSYNEQFF

v_gene: TRBV6-1
j_gene: TRBJ2-7
d_gene: .
abundance: .
CDR3nt: TGTGCCAGCAGTGGGAGGGACAATTTCTACGAGCAGTACTTC
CDR3aa: CASSGRDNFYEQYF

v_gene: TRBV7-2
j_gene: TRBJ2-3
d_gene: TRBD2
abundance: .
CDR3nt: TGTGCCAGCAGCTCTTGGGGACTAGCGGGAGATACGCAGTATTTT
CDR3aa: CASSSWGLAGDTQYF

v_gene: TRBV2
j_gene: TRBJ1-1
d_gene: TRBD1
abundance: .
CDR3nt: TGTGCCAGCAGTGACCCCCGTGACAGGGCAGGGGACACTGAAGCTTTCTTT
CDR3aa: CASSDPRDRAGDTEAFF

v_gene: TRBV7-2
j_gene: TRBJ2-7
d_gene: TRBD2
abundance: .
CDR3nt: TGTGCCAGCAGCTTAGATGGGGTGCGCTTAAGAGGACTAGATAACGAGCAGTACTTC
CDR3aa: CASSLDGVRLRGLDNEQYF

v_gene: TRBV11-2
j_gene: TRBJ2-1
d_gene: .
abundance: .
CDR3nt: TGTGCCAGCAGCGCGAATGAGCAGTTCTTC
CDR3aa: CASSANEQFF

v_gene: TRBV5-6
j_gene: TRBJ1-4
d_gene: TRBD1
abundance: .
CDR3nt: TGTGCCAGCAGGGGCAGGGGGCCAACTAATGAAAAACTGTTTTTT
CDR3aa: CASRGRGPTNEKLFF

v_gene: TRBV5-1
j_gene: TRBJ2-1
d_gene: .
abundance: .
CDR3nt: TGCGCCAGCAGCTTGGTTAGCGCCCACAATGAGCAGTTCTTC
CDR3aa: CASSLVSAHNEQFF

v_gene: TRBV12-5
j_gene: TRBJ1-2
d_gene: TRBD1
abundance: .
CDR3nt: TGTGCTAGTGGCCTCGACCACAGGGGGTTGGATTTAGGTGGCTACACCTTC
CDR3aa: CASGLDHRGLDLGGYTF

v_gene: TRBV9
j_gene: TRBJ2-3
d_gene: .
abundance: .
CDR3nt: TGTGCCAGCAGCGTAGCGGGGTCGTCTACGGATACGCAGTATTTT
CDR3aa: CASSVAGSSTDTQYF

v_gene: TRBV4-3
j_gene: TRBJ1-2
d_gene: .
abundance: .
CDR3nt: TGCGCCAGCAGCCGAAACAGGGACCTTAACTATGGCTACACCTTC
CDR3aa: CASSRNRDLNYGYTF